This T cell receptor beta chain emerged from a study of early T cells in non-severe SARS-CoV-2 infection. Study details: Sequencing was performed on bulk RNA from unsorted whole blood, leaving chains unpaired.

cDNA molecules, individually, were tagged with unique molecular identifiers. TCRdb used MiXCR to reprocess the 5' RACE reads, holding one entry per CDR3 protein. The profile shows 55,000 to 65,000 distinct CDR3 sequences, about 10% of them singletons. Germline lookup yields CDR1 WSHSY and CDR2 SAAADI. The CDR3 extends over 13 amino acids. V was pared by 8 bases and J by 7 bases, with 18 bases between. This receptor was taken from an adult who was a healthcare worker with PCR-confirmed SARS-CoV-2 infection or an uninfected control (not recorded which). This chain links TRBV10-2 with TRBJ2-7; weak D call: TRBD2 (6 bases). The specimen sequenced was whole blood. CDR3 nucleotides: TGCGCCAGCGGCGGGACTTCCTTGGGAGAGCAGTACTTC. Its translation is CASGGTSLGEQYF.